The 20 T cell receptor beta chains presented below share a single source sample, sequenced in a study of T-cell memory formation after mild COVID-19. One entry per CDR3 protein results from TCRdb running MiXCR on the 5' RACE reads. The repertoire holds approximately 350,000 distinct CDR3 sequences, with 25% to 30% as singletons. Sequenced input: PBMCs or a T cell subset sorted from them (not recorded which). The receptor source for this set is an adult woman who had mild COVID-19 (a few samples of this study predate the infection). Cell type and time point are not known.

This clonotype showed up just a few times. The J gene is TRBJ2-1, the V gene TRBV7-8; TRBD2 matches 8 bases. The CDR3 has 16 residues. The V gene's germline CDR1 is SGHVS and CDR2 FQNEAQ. J lost 6 bases, V lost 5 bases, and 12 bases had no gene match. The CDR3 DNA sequence: TGTGCCAGCAGCAGGACCGGGGGGGCCTGGAGCAATGAGCAGTTCTTC. This sequence encodes CASSRTGGAWSNEQFF. The full variable domain, its missing parts supplied by reference TRBV7-8 and TRBJ2-1, is GAGVSQSPRYKVAKRGQDVALRCDPISGHVSLFWYQQALGQGPEFLTYFQNEAQLDKSGLPSDRFFAERPEGSVSTLKIQRTQQEDSAVYLCASSRTGGAWSNEQFFGPGTRLTVL.

The J gene is TRBJ2-1, the V gene TRBV11-2; TRBD1 agrees at 10 bases. This CDR3 has 17 amino acids. From germline, CDR1 is SGHAT and CDR2 FQNNGV. V lost 2 bases to trimming and J lost 4 bases; unmatched junction nucleotides: 8. CDR3 sequence: CASSLWGRDRGYNEQFF. CDR3 DNA sequence: TGTGCCAGCAGCTTATGGGGTCGGGACAGGGGTTACAATGAGCAGTTCTTC.

This clonotype was picked up a small number of times. This chain links TRBV5-6 with TRBJ2-3, with D possibly TRBD2 on 6 matching bases. Trimming cost V 1 base and J 5 bases, with 14 bases left between them. This CDR3 spans 15 amino acids. The germline V gene has CDR1 SGHDT and CDR2 YYEEEE. The CDR3 DNA follows: TGTGCCAGCAGCTTGTGGGGGACTCATGAAGATACGCAGTATTTT. Translated, it gives CASSLWGTHEDTQYF.

This clonotype was observed a handful of times. This chain joins TRBV4-1 and TRBJ2-3; D not resolved. Germline assignment: CDR1 MGHRA and CDR2 YSYEKL. The CDR3 extends over 16 amino acids. Between the trimmed V and J ends, which lost 3 bases and 2 bases, there was a span of 15 bases. The DNA for the CDR3 is TGCGCCAGCAGCCAGATTAATATGGGGTTCACAGATACGCAGTATTTT. It specifies CASSQINMGFTDTQYF.

This clonotype was recorded a few times. This chain joins TRBV29-1 and TRBJ1-1, with D maybe TRBD1 (5 bases). Germline V gene data show CDR1 as SQVTM and CDR2 as ANQGSEA. The CDR3 extends over 12 amino acids. Trimming cost V 7 bases and J 5 bases, with 14 bases left between them. CDR3 amino acids: CSGRSGETEAFF. In DNA form, the CDR3 reads TGCAGCGGCAGATCGGGGGAAACTGAAGCTTTCTTT.

This clonotype was detected a few times. The chain recombines TRBV9 with TRBJ1-2; D is unclear. V lost 3 bases and J lost 2, with 20 bases in between. CDR3 length: 17 residues. CDR1 SGDLS and CDR2 YYNGEE come from the germline V gene. As DNA, the CDR3 is TGTGCCAGCAGCGAGATGGGAGGCCCTGTCCCGAACTATGGCTACACCTTC. Encoded protein: CASSEMGGPVPNYGYTF. Full variable domain (missing parts from reference TRBV9 and TRBJ1-2): DSGVTQTPKHLITATGQRVTLRCSPRSGDLSVYWYQQSLDQGLQFLIQYYNGEERAKGNILERFSAQQFPDLHSELNLSSLELGDSALYFCASSEMGGPVPNYGYTFGSGTRLTVV.

The chain couples TRBV6-2 or TRBV6-3 to TRBJ2-3; 7 bases agree with TRBD2. The V and J ends lost 6 bases and 3 bases, in that order; junction bases with no gene match: 12. Germline CDR1 MNHEY, CDR2 SVGEGT. CDR3 length equals 16 residues. This CDR3 is CASRHLAEVRTDTQYF. CDR3 coding DNA: TGTGCCAGCAGACACCTAGCGGAGGTGAGGACAGATACGCAGTATTTT.

This clonotype came up a few times. The chain uses TRBV7-9 and TRBJ2-1, with D tentatively TRBD1 (6 bases). The germline V gene has CDR1 SEHNR and CDR2 FQNEAQ (reference sequence). This CDR3 has 15 residues. V gave up 5 bases and J gave up 6 bases, with 17 bases separating them. The CDR3, as DNA: TGTGCCAGCAGCCCTTTTGGGGGCGAGAGCAATGAGCAGTTCTTC. Translated, it gives CASSPFGGESNEQFF.

The chain joins TRBV2 to TRBJ2-7; D is ambiguous. This CDR3 comprises 11 residues. Trimming cost V 8 bases and J 0 bases, with 5 bases left between them. Per germline, CDR1 SNHLY and CDR2 FYNNEI. CDR3 region: CASGISYEQYF. The CDR3 nucleotides read TGTGCCAGCGGCATCTCCTACGAGCAGTACTTC.

This clonotype was counted between two and nine times. This chain uses TRBV9 with TRBJ2-5; D is unclear. Germline lookup yields CDR1 SGDLS and CDR2 YYNGEE. The CDR3 loop spans 13 amino acids. V was trimmed by 0 bases and J by 3 bases, leaving 6 bases between them. CDR3 DNA: TGTGCCAGCAGCGTAGATGCGGAAGAGACCCAGTACTTC. Protein product: CASSVDAEETQYF.

This sequence joins TRBV6-5 and TRBJ2-2, with D possibly TRBD2 on 6 matching bases. The CDR3 runs 17 residues. Germline V gene lookup returns CDR1 MNHEY and CDR2 SVGAGI. V gave up 4 bases and J gave up 1 base, with 16 bases separating them. The CDR3 DNA reads as TGTGCCAGCAGTTCGCCCGGGAGTTCCTGGAACACCGGGGAGCTGTTTTTT. Translating it yields CASSSPGSSWNTGELFF.

The rearrangement links TRBV2 to TRBJ1-3; D unclear. V was cut by 2 bases and J by 2 bases, with 10 bases left in between. The CDR3 extends over 15 amino acids. Germline V gene data show CDR1 as SNHLY and CDR2 as FYNNEI. The CDR3 DNA follows: TGTGCCAGCAGTGAACCGGCCCAGGCTGGAAACACCATATATTTT. The encoded protein is CASSEPAQAGNTIYF.

The chain links TRBV7-9 to TRBJ1-2, with D unclear. The CDR3 totals 13 residues. CDR1 SEHNR and CDR2 FQNEAQ come from the germline V gene (reference sequence). Trimming took 0 bases from V and 6 from J, leaving 8 bases between them. This CDR3 is CASSLANGNGYTF. The CDR3 DNA reads as TGTGCCAGCAGCTTAGCGAACGGGAATGGCTACACCTTC. The full variable domain, in which reference TRBV7-9 and TRBJ1-2 provide the parts outside the CDR3, is DTGVSQNPRHKITKRGQNVTFRCDPISEHNRLYWYRQTLGQGPEFLTYFQNEAQLEKSRLLSDRFSAERPKGSFSTLEIQRTEQGDSAMYLCASSLANGNGYTFGSGTRLTVV.

J is TRBJ1-1 and V is TRBV15; tentative D call: TRBD1 (5 bases). The ends were cut back, 9 bases at V and 10 bases at J, with 15 bases in the middle. The CDR3 covers 11 residues. In germline, CDR1 is LNHNV, CDR2 YYDKDF (reference sequence). The CDR3 nucleotides read TGTGCCACTTCTGGGACGGGGATAGCTTTCTTT. Translation gives CATSGTGIAFF.

There are a few counts of this clonotype. This sequence joins TRBV5-1 and TRBJ2-7; the match to TRBD1 covers 7 bases. Germline V lookup: CDR1 SGHRS, CDR2 YFSETQ. This CDR3 region has 14 residues. V shed 4 bases, J shed 2 bases, and the junction held 6 bases outside the gene matches. The CDR3 DNA follows: TGCGCCAGCAGCGGCACGGGACAGCCCTACGAGCAGTACTTC. It yields the protein CASSGTGQPYEQYF.

The table lists this clonotype with a few counts. The chain carries TRBV6-5 and TRBJ2-1; TRBD2 aligns across 13 bases. The CDR3 is 14 amino acids. Germline lookup yields CDR1 MNHEY and CDR2 SVGAGI. The J segment lost 6 bases and the V segment lost 5 bases, leaving 1 base of the junction unmatched. CDR3 in DNA: TGTGCCAGCAGTCGACTAGCGGGAGGCAATGAGCAGTTCTTC. Its protein is CASSRLAGGNEQFF.

The chain recombines TRBV5-1 with TRBJ2-2; the match to TRBD1 covers 11 bases. CDR1 and CDR2 (germline): SGHRS, YFSETQ. CDR3 size: 18 residues. Trimming at V came to 4 bases and at J to 0 bases, leaving 8 bases not matched to a gene. The CDR3 DNA reads as TGCGCCAGCAGCAACCCTACGGGACAGGGGGCGAACACCGGGGAGCTGTTTTTT. Residues: CASSNPTGQGANTGELFF.

Only a few counts were recorded for this clonotype. The gene calls are TRBV12-3 or TRBV12-4 and TRBJ1-3, with a tentative D call TRBD1 (5 bases). V lost 3 bases and J 8 bases, leaving 8 bases between the germline ends. The CDR3 spans 12 residues. CDR3: CASSFGGYTIYF. CDR3 bases: TGTGCCAGCAGTTTCGGGGGTTACACCATATATTTT.

The rearrangement links TRBV29-1 to TRBJ1-5, with D unclear. The CDR3 is made up of 10 amino acids. Trimming removed 4 bases at V and 7 bases at J, with 5 bases between. Germline V gene sequence: CDR1 SQVTM, CDR2 ANQGSEA. The CDR3 here is CSVGSQPQHF. The CDR3, as DNA: TGCAGCGTTGGTAGCCAGCCCCAGCATTTT.

The rearrangement links TRBV7-9 to TRBJ2-3, with D possibly matching TRBD1 (5 bases). CDR1 SEHNR and CDR2 FQNEAQ come from the germline V gene (reference sequence). Trimming took off 0 bases at V and 3 bases at J, with 16 bases between the two ends. The length of the CDR3 is 17 residues. The CDR3: CASSLALGRVRTDTQYF. In DNA, the CDR3 is TGTGCCAGCAGCTTAGCGCTGGGCAGGGTCAGGACAGATACGCAGTATTTT. The variable domain in full, completed from reference TRBV7-9 and TRBJ2-3, reads DTGVSQNPRHKITKRGQNVTFRCDPISEHNRLYWYRQTLGQGPEFLTYFQNEAQLEKSRLLSDRFSAERPKGSFSTLEIQRTEQGDSAMYLCASSLALGRVRTDTQYFGPGTRLTVL.